This T cell receptor beta chain came from a study of blood T cell repertoires in COVID-19. Trimming stripped 1 base from V and 0 bases from J, with 7 bases between. The CDR3 loop spans 16 amino acids. Germline values: CDR1 MGHRA, CDR2 YSYEKL. Produced via immunoSEQ multiplex PCR; TCRdb's table is partial and in-frame only. Among about 260,000 clones listed, less than 95% were seen once. Input material: PBMCs or T cells enriched from blood (not recorded which). The TCR was taken from a man aged 40-49 years who had been exposed to COVID-19. The chain combines TRBV4-1 with TRBJ2-6; D remains unclear. The CDR3 is CASSQAPGSGANVLTF. CDR3 bases: TGCGCCAGCAGCCAAGCCCCGGGCTCTGGGGCCAACGTCCTGACTTTC.